The 32 T cell receptor beta chains below all came from one sample that was sequenced in a study of shared clonotypes between healthy human individuals. Only in-frame clones appear in the TCRdb table, and some are missing; sequencing was by immunoSEQ multiplex PCR. Of fewer than 650,000 clones detected, around 78% appear once; the ten largest clones hold around 13%. Sequenced: PBMCs. The receptor set was obtained from a woman between 40 and 50 years old in good health. Some clones in this sample may be carry-over from other donors' samples.

V gene TRBV4-2 combines with J gene TRBJ1-3; a possible D gene is TRBD1 (6 bases). Germline V gene lookup returns CDR1 LGHNA and CDR2 YNFKEQ. This CDR3 region has 17 residues. V was cut by 4 bases and J by 2 bases, with 18 bases left in between. DNA for the CDR3: TGTGCCAGCAGCCTAAGGGAAGAACAGGGAGCTGGAAACACCATATATTTT. This codes for CASSLREEQGAGNTIYF.

The genes are TRBV28 and TRBJ1-2, with D unclear. Germline V gene data show CDR1 as MDHEN and CDR2 as SYDVKM. Between the trimmed V and J ends, which lost 6 bases and 5 bases, there was a span of 16 bases. CDR3 length equals 14 residues. The DNA for the CDR3 is TGTGCCAGCAGACCCATCCCAGTTGTTTATGGCTACACCTTC. As protein: CASRPIPVVYGYTF.

The gene calls are TRBV5-1 and TRBJ2-2; D might be TRBD2 (6 bases). The CDR3 is 16 residues long. Germline values: CDR1 SGHRS, CDR2 YFSETQ. Trimming pared 0 bases from V and 1 base from J, leaving 10 bases between. The CDR3 coding sequence is TGCGCCAGCAGCTTGGCGGCTAGCGAGAACACCGGGGAGCTGTTTTTT. Amino acid sequence: CASSLAASENTGELFF.

The gene calls are TRBV5-1 and TRBJ2-2, with TRBD2 identical over 15 bases. The germline CDR1 and CDR2 sequences are SGHRS and YFSETQ. The CDR3 has 16 residues. V was pared by 3 bases and J by 7 bases, with 4 bases of the junction left unmatched. The CDR3 DNA is TGCGCCAGCAGCTGGGGACTAGCGGGAGGTAGCGGGGAGCTGTTTTTT. Protein product: CASSWGLAGGSGELFF.

The CDR3 spells CASSTYPGELFF. Here the CDR3 DNA reads TGTGCCAGTAGTACCTATCCCGGGGAGCTGTTTTTT. The V call is TRBV19, the J call TRBJ2-2; D ambiguous. CDR3 length: 12 amino acids. CDR1 is LNHDA, CDR2 SQIVND, per germline (reference sequence). The V end was cut by 4 bases, the J end by 6 bases, with 6 bases between.

The chain couples TRBV2 to TRBJ2-1, with 10 positions matching TRBD2. Germline V gives CDR1 SNHLY, CDR2 FYNNEI. V was pared by 6 bases and J by 6 bases, with 5 bases of the junction left unmatched. The length of the CDR3 is 14 residues. The CDR3 DNA follows: TGTGCCAGCAGAAGGACTAGCGGATTCAATGAGCAGTTCTTC. The encoded protein is CASRRTSGFNEQFF.

The CDR3 is CASTKGRATGGNTIYF. The CDR3, as DNA: TGTGCCAGCACCAAGGGTAGGGCCACCGGCGGAAACACCATATATTTT. This chain links TRBV28 with TRBJ1-3; D ambiguous. CDR3 size: 16 residues. The germline V gene encodes CDR1 MDHEN and CDR2 SYDVKM. The ends were cut back, 7 bases at V and 4 bases at J, with 20 bases in the middle.

The rearrangement uses TRBV5-1 and TRBJ2-3; TRBD2 aligns across 12 bases. The CDR3 totals 16 residues. V lost 3 bases and J lost 0; bases outside the gene matches: 2. Germline lookup yields CDR1 SGHRS and CDR2 YFSETQ. CDR3 residues: CASSSGLAGSTDTQYF. Here the CDR3 DNA reads TGCGCCAGCAGCTCAGGACTAGCGGGAAGCACAGATACGCAGTATTTT.

The chain recombines TRBV5-1 with TRBJ2-3, with TRBD2 matching over 8 bases. CDR3 length: 14 amino acids. Germline CDR1 and CDR2: SGHRS and YFSETQ. V was clipped by 4 bases and J by 3 bases; unmatched bases: 4. In DNA form, the CDR3 reads TGCGCCAGCAGCAAGCGGGAGTATACAGATACGCAGTATTTT. It encodes CASSKREYTDTQYF.

The V gene is TRBV29-1, the J gene TRBJ1-1; 9 bases are shared with TRBD1. This CDR3 spans 13 amino acids. CDR1 and CDR2 from the germline V gene are SQVTM and ANQGSEA. With V trimmed by 5 bases and J by 1 base, 2 bases remained unmatched. Here the CDR3 reads CSVHRGPNTEAFF. Written as DNA, the CDR3 is TGCAGCGTTCACAGGGGGCCGAACACTGAAGCTTTCTTT.

V gene TRBV6-1 combines with J gene TRBJ2-5; TRBD1 is a possible D gene (6 bases). The CDR3 runs 13 residues. Germline V gene lookup returns CDR1 MNHNS and CDR2 SASEGT. Trimming pared 5 bases from V and 4 bases from J, leaving 11 bases between. The CDR3 spells CASSPGVVETQYF. The DNA of the CDR3 is TGTGCCAGCAGTCCAGGGGTAGTAGAGACCCAGTACTTC.

This clone was counted at least ten times. This chain links TRBV10-3 with TRBJ2-7, with D unclear. Per the germline V gene, CDR1 is ENHRY and CDR2 is SYGVKD. Trimming left V 3 bases short and J 3 bases short, with 6 bases between. This CDR3 spans 12 amino acids. The CDR3: CAISDGIYEQYF. The CDR3 region has the DNA TGTGCCATCAGTGATGGCATCTACGAGCAGTACTTC.

This clone appeared a single time. The rearrangement links TRBV7-9 to TRBJ2-1; D is possibly TRBD2 (5 bases). V dropped 3 bases and J dropped 8 bases, with 11 bases sitting between them. Per the germline V gene, CDR1 is SEHNR and CDR2 is FQNEAQ (reference sequence). The CDR3 has 13 amino acids. CDR3 sequence (DNA): TGTGCCAGCAGCTTCGGTAGCGTAGATGAGCAGTTCTTC. Amino acids: CASSFGSVDEQFF. The full variable domain, rest sourced from reference TRBV7-9 and TRBJ2-1, is DTGVSQNPRHKITKRGQNVTFRCDPISEHNRLYWYRQTLGQGPEFLTYFQNEAQLEKSRLLSDRFSAERPKGSFSTLEIQRTEQGDSAMYLCASSFGSVDEQFFGPGTRLTVL.

The chain recombines TRBV15 with TRBJ2-1; 9 bases align to TRBD1. The CDR3 contains 12 residues. Germline V lookup: CDR1 LNHNV, CDR2 YYDKDF (reference sequence). V shed 5 bases and J 9 bases; nucleotides not matched to a gene: 2. The CDR3 region is CATSLTGGEQFF. CDR3 in DNA: TGTGCCACCAGCCTGACAGGGGGTGAGCAGTTCTTC.

This clone was recorded once. This chain links TRBV19 with TRBJ2-7; TRBD1 aligns across 7 bases. The CDR3 sequence is 14 residues long. Germline V gene data show CDR1 as LNHDA and CDR2 as SQIVND (reference sequence). V was pared by 5 bases and J by 0 bases, with 4 bases of the junction left unmatched. CDR3 DNA: TGTGCCAGTAGTCCTTGGGACAGCTCCTACGAGCAGTACTTC. This translates into CASSPWDSSYEQYF.

The chain combines TRBV5-8 with TRBJ2-1; 13 bases are a match to TRBD2. V lost 2 bases to trimming and J lost 0 bases; unmatched junction nucleotides: 5. Per germline, CDR1 SGHTS and CDR2 YDEGEE. CDR3 length: 18 residues. CDR3 in DNA: TGTGCCAGCAGCTTAAGGGGACTAGCGGGATCCTCCTACAATGAGCAGTTCTTC. Amino acid sequence: CASSLRGLAGSSYNEQFF.

A single count supports this clone. The rearrangement joins TRBV10-3 to TRBJ2-1, with 7 bases aligning to TRBD1. Germline values: CDR1 ENHRY, CDR2 SYGVKD. CDR3 length: 18 residues. With V trimmed by 0 bases and J by 5 bases, 13 bases remained unmatched. CDR3 sequence (DNA): TGTGCCATCAGTGAGTCCCCACCGACAGGGTTAGAAAACAATGAGCAGTTCTTC. Translating it yields CAISESPPTGLENNEQFF.

V is TRBV5-8 and J is TRBJ2-1, with D possibly being TRBD1 (6 bases). Trimming removed 0 bases from V and 5 bases from J, with 12 bases in between. Germline loops: CDR1 SGHTS, CDR2 YDEGEE. This CDR3 is 15 amino acids long. For the CDR3, the DNA is TGTGCCAGCAGCTTGGCCGGGACACTGAACAATGAGCAGTTCTTC. It codes for CASSLAGTLNNEQFF.

The V call is TRBV11-2, the J call TRBJ1-2, with D possibly matching TRBD1 (6 bases). Germline V CDR1 and CDR2: SGHAT, FQNNGV. V shed 6 bases and J shed 2 bases, with 16 bases lying between them. The CDR3 contains 15 residues. The CDR3 region is CASRSPQGPNYGYTF. The CDR3 nucleotides are TGTGCCAGCAGGTCGCCACAGGGTCCCAACTATGGCTACACCTTC. The complete variable domain, with remaining parts taken from reference TRBV11-2 and TRBJ1-2, reads EAGVAQSPRYKIIEKRQSVAFWCNPISGHATLYWYQQILGQGPKLLIQFQNNGVVDDSQLPKDRFSAERLKGVDSTLKIQPAKLEDSAVYLCASRSPQGPNYGYTFGSGTRLTVV.

The chain has TRBV7-9 and TRBJ2-7, with 11 bases that match TRBD2. This CDR3 has 16 amino acids. The germline V gene encodes CDR1 SEHNR and CDR2 FQNEAQ (reference sequence). J gave up 3 bases and V 4 bases, and 8 bases lay outside the gene matches. The CDR3 DNA sequence: TGTGCCAGCAGCTACCCTCCCGGGACTAGCGGCTACGAGCAGTACTTC. It translates to CASSYPPGTSGYEQYF.

The J gene is TRBJ2-7, the V gene TRBV18, with 10 positions matching TRBD1. J gave up 2 bases and V 6 bases, and 7 bases lay outside the gene matches. Germline lookup yields CDR1 KGHSH and CDR2 LQKENI. The CDR3 contains 15 residues. The CDR3 coding sequence is TGTGCCAGCTCGCAGACAGGGGGCCAACCCTACGAGCAGTACTTC. Amino acid sequence: CASSQTGGQPYEQYF.

This sequence joins TRBV7-9 and TRBJ2-4; possible D gene TRBD2, 6 bases. This CDR3 comprises 13 residues. Per germline, CDR1 SEHNR and CDR2 FQNEAQ (reference sequence). Trimming cost V 5 bases and J 6 bases, with 11 bases left between them. The CDR3 coding sequence is TGTGCCAGCAGCCGCCGGGAGATAAACATTCAGTACTTC. Protein product: CASSRREINIQYF.

The gene calls are TRBV11-2 and TRBJ2-7, with TRBD2 identical over 7 bases. V shed 4 bases and J 9 bases; nucleotides not matched to a gene: 3. Germline lookup yields CDR1 SGHAT and CDR2 FQNNGV. The CDR3 runs 11 residues. In DNA, the CDR3 is TGTGCCAGCAGCTCGGGACTATTGCAGTACTTC. Translation gives CASSSGLLQYF.

This chain connects TRBV5-1 to TRBJ2-2; D is undetermined. CDR1 SGHRS and CDR2 YFSETQ come from the germline V gene. The V end lost 6 bases, the J end lost 1 base, and 10 bases lay between the germline ends. This CDR3 is 14 amino acids long. The DNA for the CDR3 is TGCGCCAGCAAAGTTTTAGGGAACACCGGGGAGCTGTTTTTT. This codes for CASKVLGNTGELFF.

The DNA for the CDR3 is TGTGCCAGCAGGTTACAGGGTGGGCGCGCTGAAGCTTTCTTT. It codes for CASRLQGGRAEAFF. This chain joins TRBV28 and TRBJ1-1; D is perhaps TRBD1 (6 bases). The CDR3 runs to 14 residues. Trimming stripped 6 bases from V and 6 bases from J, with 17 bases between. Germline CDR1 is MDHEN and CDR2 is SYDVKM.

The V and J genes are TRBV5-4 and TRBJ1-4; D not certain. The CDR3 length is 15 residues. Deletions cut 4 bases from V and 9 bases from J, with 19 bases between. Germline CDR1 SGHNT, CDR2 YYREEE (reference sequence). The CDR3 reads CASSPLNEWPKKLFF. CDR3 bases: TGTGCCAGCAGCCCCTTAAACGAGTGGCCGAAAAAACTGTTTTTT.

The chain is built from TRBV4-2 and TRBJ1-5; D gene ambiguous. This CDR3 region has 19 residues. The V gene's germline CDR1 is LGHNA and CDR2 YNFKEQ. Trimming removed 0 bases at V and 3 bases at J, with 21 bases between. CDR3 loop: CASSQDGAGFGRSNQPQHF. The CDR3 nucleotides read TGTGCCAGCAGCCAAGATGGCGCGGGGTTTGGGCGGTCCAATCAGCCCCAGCATTTT.

V and J are TRBV7-9 and TRBJ1-2; a weak D match, TRBD1 (6 bases). Per germline, CDR1 SEHNR and CDR2 FQNEAQ (reference sequence). The V end lost 4 bases, the J end lost 4 bases, and 16 bases lay between the germline ends. There are 15 residues in the CDR3. CDR3 DNA sequence: TGTGCCAGCAGCTCCTGGACAGCCTCCATCTATGGCTACACCTTC. This translates into CASSSWTASIYGYTF.

This chain's CDR3 is CASSPSLKNTEAFF. CDR3 nucleotides: TGTGCCAGCAGTCCTTCCCTCAAGAACACTGAAGCTTTCTTT. The chain links TRBV6-1 to TRBJ1-1; D gene uncertain. Germline V gene data show CDR1 as MNHNS and CDR2 as SASEGT. This CDR3 has 14 residues. V lost 5 bases and J 1 base, leaving 11 bases between the germline ends.

The CDR3 coding sequence is TGTGCCAGCAGCCCACGGGGGGCCAGCACAGATACGCAGTATTTT. This sequence encodes CASSPRGASTDTQYF. The V and J genes are TRBV5-6 and TRBJ2-3; tentative D call: TRBD2 (7 bases). Germline CDR1 SGHDT, CDR2 YYEEEE. Trimming took off 4 bases at V and 0 bases at J, with 12 bases between the two ends. This CDR3 has 15 amino acids.

This clone appeared a single time. The DNA for the CDR3 is TGTGCCAGCCGGGGCAGGGGGGTCTATGGCTACACCTTC. Translation: CASRGRGVYGYTF. This rearrangement joins TRBV2 to TRBJ1-2, with 7 positions matching TRBD1. The CDR3 is 13 amino acids. Germline V gene sequence: CDR1 SNHLY, CDR2 FYNNEI. The ends lost 8 bases at V and 4 bases at J; junction bases unmatched: 7.

V is TRBV5-3 and J is TRBJ2-3; TRBD1 agrees at 7 bases. TRBV5-3 is an open reading frame, and its role is uncertain. Losses at the gene ends were 8 bases for V and 0 bases for J; bases not matched to a gene: 9. The CDR3 has 15 residues. The CDR3 DNA sequence: TGTGCCAGCAGCGTGCCGGGACAGAGCACAGATACGCAGTATTTT. Its protein product is CASSVPGQSTDTQYF.